This TCR beta chain was captured in a study of T cell repertoires in cytomegalovirus infection. Study-wide background: CMV epitopes in the study were HLA-C-restricted (recently identified) and HLA-B-restricted (well studied). Matching HLA type, along with CMV infection, was indicated by public TCR beta signatures.

Notes on the study in general: Summed frequency of shared TCR beta families picked out CMV carriers who also had the relevant HLA. In two of eight donors, the top clonotype was HLA-C-restricted CMV-specific.

Using its own MiXCR run on the reads, TCRdb lists one record per CDR3 protein. The sample contains about 310,000 distinct CDR3 sequences, around 25% of which appear only once. Germline V CDR1 and CDR2: LNHDA, SQIVND (reference sequence). Trimming removed 6 bases from V and 5 bases from J, with 10 bases in between. The CDR3 length is 13 residues. This clonotype turned up a few times. The antigen is unknown. Material: cultured PBMCs, obtained from culture after CMV antigen stimulation. The J gene is TRBJ1-4, the V gene TRBV19; D is undetermined. The source is a human donor in good health (CMV status not recorded). Some clones in this sample may be carry-over from other donors' samples. The chain's CDR3 is CASSLDKNEKLFF. DNA for the CDR3: TGTGCCAGTAGCCTCGACAAGAATGAAAAACTGTTTTTT.